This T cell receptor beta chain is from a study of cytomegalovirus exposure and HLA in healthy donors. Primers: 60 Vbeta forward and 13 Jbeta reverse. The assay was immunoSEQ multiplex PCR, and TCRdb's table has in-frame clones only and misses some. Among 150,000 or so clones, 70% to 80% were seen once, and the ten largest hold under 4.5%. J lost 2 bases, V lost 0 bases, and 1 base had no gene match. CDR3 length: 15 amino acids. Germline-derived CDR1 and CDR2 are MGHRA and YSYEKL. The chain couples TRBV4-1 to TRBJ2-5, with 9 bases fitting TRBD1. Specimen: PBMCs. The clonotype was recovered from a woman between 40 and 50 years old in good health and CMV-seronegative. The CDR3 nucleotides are TGCGCCAGCAGCCAAGATGGGACAGGGCAAGAGACCCAGTACTTC. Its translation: CASSQDGTGQETQYF.